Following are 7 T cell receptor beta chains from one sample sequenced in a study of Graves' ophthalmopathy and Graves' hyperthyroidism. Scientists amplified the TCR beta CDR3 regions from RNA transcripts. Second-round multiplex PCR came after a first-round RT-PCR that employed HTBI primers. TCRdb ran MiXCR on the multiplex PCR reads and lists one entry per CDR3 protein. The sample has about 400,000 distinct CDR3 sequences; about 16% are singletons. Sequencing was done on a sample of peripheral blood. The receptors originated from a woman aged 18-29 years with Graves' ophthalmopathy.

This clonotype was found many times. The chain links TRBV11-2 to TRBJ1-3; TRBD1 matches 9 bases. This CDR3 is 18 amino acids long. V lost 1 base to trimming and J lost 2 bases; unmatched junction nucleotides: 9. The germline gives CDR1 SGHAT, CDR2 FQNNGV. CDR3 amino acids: CASSLVPGTGSPGNTIYF. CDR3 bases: TGTGCCAGCAGCTTAGTACCTGGGACAGGGAGCCCTGGAAACACCATATATTTT.

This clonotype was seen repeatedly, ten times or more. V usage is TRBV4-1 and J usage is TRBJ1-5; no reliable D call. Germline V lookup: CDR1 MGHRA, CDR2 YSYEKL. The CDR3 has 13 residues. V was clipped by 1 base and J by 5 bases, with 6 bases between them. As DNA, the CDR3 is TGCGCCAGCAGCCAAGCTAGGGATCAGCCCCAGCATTTT. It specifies CASSQARDQPQHF.

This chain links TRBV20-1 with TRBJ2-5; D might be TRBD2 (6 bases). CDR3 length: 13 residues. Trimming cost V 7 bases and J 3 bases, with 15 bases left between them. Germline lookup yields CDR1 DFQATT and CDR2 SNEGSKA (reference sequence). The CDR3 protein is CSVGGTGKETQYF. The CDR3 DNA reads TGCAGTGTCGGGGGAACCGGGAAAGAGACCCAGTACTTC.

CDR3 sequence reads: CASSWAGSSETQYF. CDR3 DNA sequence: TGTGCCAGCAGTTGGGCCGGGAGTTCGGAGACCCAGTACTTC. V gene TRBV6-2 or TRBV6-3 combines with J gene TRBJ2-5, with D possibly being TRBD2 (6 bases). The V gene lost 4 bases and the J gene lost 5 bases, with 14 bases spanning the gap. From germline, CDR1 is MNHEY and CDR2 SVGEGT. The CDR3 loop spans 14 amino acids.

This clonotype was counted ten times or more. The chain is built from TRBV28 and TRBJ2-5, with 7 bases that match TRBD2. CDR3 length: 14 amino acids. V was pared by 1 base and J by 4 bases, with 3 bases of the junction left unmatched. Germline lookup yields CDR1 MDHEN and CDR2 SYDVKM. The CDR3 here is CASSLSPGGETQYF. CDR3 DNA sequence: TGTGCCAGCAGTTTATCTCCGGGAGGAGAGACCCAGTACTTC.

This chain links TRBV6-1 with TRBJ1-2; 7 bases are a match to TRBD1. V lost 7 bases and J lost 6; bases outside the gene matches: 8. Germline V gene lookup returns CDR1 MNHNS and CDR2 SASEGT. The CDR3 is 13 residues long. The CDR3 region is CASTSTGYDGYTF. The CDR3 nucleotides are TGTGCCAGCACATCGACAGGGTACGATGGCTACACCTTC.

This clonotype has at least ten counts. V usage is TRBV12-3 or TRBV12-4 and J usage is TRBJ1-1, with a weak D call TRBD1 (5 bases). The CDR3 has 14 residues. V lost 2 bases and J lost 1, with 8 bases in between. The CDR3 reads CASSLKDTNTEAFF. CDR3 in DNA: TGTGCCAGCAGTTTAAAGGACACGAACACTGAAGCTTTCTTT.